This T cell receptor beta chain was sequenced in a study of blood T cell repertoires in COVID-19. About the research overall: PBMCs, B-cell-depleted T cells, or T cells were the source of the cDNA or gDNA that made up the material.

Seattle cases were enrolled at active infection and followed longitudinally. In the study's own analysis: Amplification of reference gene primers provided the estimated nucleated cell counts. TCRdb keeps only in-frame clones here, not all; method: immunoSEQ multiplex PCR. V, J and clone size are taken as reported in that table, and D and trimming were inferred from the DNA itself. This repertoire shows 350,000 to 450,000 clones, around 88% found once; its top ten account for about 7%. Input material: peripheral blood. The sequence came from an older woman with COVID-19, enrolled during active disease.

CDR3: CASSLATATNEKLFF. The CDR3 DNA reads as TGTGCCAGCAGCTTAGCCACAGCAACTAATGAAAAACTGTTTTTT. The chain couples TRBV7-9 to TRBJ1-4; no reliable D call. Germline V CDR1 and CDR2: SEHNR, FQNEAQ (reference sequence). Trimming cost V 0 bases and J 0 bases, with 5 bases left between them. This CDR3 is built from 15 residues.